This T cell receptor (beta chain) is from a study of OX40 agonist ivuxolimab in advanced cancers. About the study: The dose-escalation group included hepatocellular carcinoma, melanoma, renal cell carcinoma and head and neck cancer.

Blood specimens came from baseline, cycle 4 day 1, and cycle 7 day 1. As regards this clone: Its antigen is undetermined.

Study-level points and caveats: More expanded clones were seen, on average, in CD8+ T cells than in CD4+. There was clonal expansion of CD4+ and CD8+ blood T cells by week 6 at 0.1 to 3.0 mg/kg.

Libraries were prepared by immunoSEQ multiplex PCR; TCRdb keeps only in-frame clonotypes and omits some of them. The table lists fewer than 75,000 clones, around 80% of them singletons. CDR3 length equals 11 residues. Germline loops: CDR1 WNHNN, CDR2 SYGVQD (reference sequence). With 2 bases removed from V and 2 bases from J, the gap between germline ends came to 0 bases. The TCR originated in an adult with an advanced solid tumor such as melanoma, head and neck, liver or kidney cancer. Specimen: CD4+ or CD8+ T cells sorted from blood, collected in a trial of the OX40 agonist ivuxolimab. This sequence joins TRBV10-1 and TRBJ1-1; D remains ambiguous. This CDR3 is CASSENTEAFF. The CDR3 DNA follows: TGCGCCAGCAGTGAGAACACTGAAGCTTTCTTT.